These 21 T cell receptor beta chains were all obtained from the same sample, sequenced in a study of blood T cell repertoires in COVID-19. The method was immunoSEQ multiplex PCR; TCRdb's version includes in-frame clones alone and lacks a portion of them. The sample consists of some 260,000 clones, about 81% of them appearing once. The source material was PBMCs or T cells enriched from blood (not recorded which). These receptors all come from a man aged 30-40 years with acute COVID-19.

By its share, this clone is medium-sized. The rearrangement links TRBV27 to TRBJ1-2, with 10 bases aligning to TRBD1. CDR3 size: 15 residues. Germline V gives CDR1 MNHEY, CDR2 SMNVEV (reference sequence). Losses at the gene ends were 5 bases for V and 3 bases for J; bases not matched to a gene: 6. CDR3 amino acids: CASSPRGQGHYGYTF. CDR3 DNA sequence: TGTGCCAGCAGTCCAAGGGGACAGGGGCACTATGGCTACACCTTC.

This clone was found a few times. V is TRBV2 and J is TRBJ2-3; D perhaps matches TRBD2 (5 bases). V gave up 6 bases and J gave up 5 bases, with 12 bases separating them. The CDR3 runs to 13 residues. Germline CDR1 reads SNHLY; CDR2 reads FYNNEI. The CDR3 is CASRLPAEDTQYF. The CDR3 coding sequence is TGTGCCAGCAGGTTGCCAGCGGAAGATACGCAGTATTTT.

This clone has just a few counts. The gene calls are TRBV5-4 and TRBJ1-2; 8 bases are a match to TRBD1. Losses at the gene ends were 5 bases for V and 2 bases for J; bases not matched to a gene: 8. The CDR3 consists of 15 residues. In germline, CDR1 is SGHNT, CDR2 YYREEE (reference sequence). CDR3: CASSTGTGLNYGYTF. DNA for the CDR3: TGTGCCAGCAGTACCGGGACAGGATTAAACTATGGCTACACCTTC.

The chain combines TRBV4-1 with TRBJ1-2; D gene uncertain. The CDR3 covers 14 residues. The germline gives CDR1 MGHRA, CDR2 YSYEKL. V dropped 7 bases and J dropped 0 bases, with 12 bases sitting between them. CDR3 nucleotide sequence: TGCGCCAGCACTCTCACACCCACTAACTATGGCTACACCTTC. Translating it yields CASTLTPTNYGYTF.

This clone was recorded a few times. The genes are TRBV5-8 and TRBJ1-6; D call uncertain. This CDR3 is 13 amino acids long. Germline lookup yields CDR1 SGHTS and CDR2 YDEGEE. Trimming took off 6 bases at V and 11 bases at J, with 15 bases between the two ends. CDR3 DNA sequence: TGTGCCAGCACCAGACCCGGGGTAGCACCCCTCCACTTT. It codes for CASTRPGVAPLHF.

The rearrangement joins TRBV2 to TRBJ1-5, with D possibly matching TRBD1 (5 bases). V dropped 2 bases and J dropped 2 bases, with 10 bases sitting between them. Germline V lookup: CDR1 SNHLY, CDR2 FYNNEI. The CDR3 spans 15 residues. The CDR3 here is CASSESSGGNQPQHF. The CDR3 region has the DNA TGTGCCAGCAGTGAAAGTTCGGGGGGCAATCAGCCCCAGCATTTT. The full variable domain, completed using reference TRBV2 and TRBJ1-5, is EPEVTQTPSHQVTQMGQEVILRCVPISNHLYFYWYRQILGQKVEFLVSFYNNEISEKSEIFDDQFSVERPDGSNFTLKIRSTKLEDSAMYFCASSESSGGNQPQHFGDGTRLSIL.

The chain joins TRBV19 to TRBJ2-2, with 7 bases lining up with TRBD1. The CDR3 has 16 amino acids. J lost 5 bases, V lost 10 bases, and 16 bases had no gene match. Germline V lookup: CDR1 LNHDA, CDR2 SQIVND (reference sequence). In DNA, the CDR3 is TGTGCCACGATCAGGACAGGCGCTTCGGGTACCGGGGAGCTGTTTTTT. Its protein product is CATIRTGASGTGELFF.

V and J are TRBV2 and TRBJ2-1, with a possible D match to TRBD1 (6 bases). Trimming left V 5 bases short and J 9 bases short, with 17 bases between. Germline V gene sequence: CDR1 SNHLY, CDR2 FYNNEI. There are 14 residues in the CDR3. The CDR3 bases are TGTGCCAGCAGTCAAGAGACACAGGGAACTGAGCAGTTCTTC. Translation: CASSQETQGTEQFF.

J is TRBJ2-1 and V is TRBV30; D gene ambiguous. This CDR3 has 11 amino acids. The V gene lost 1 base and the J gene lost 10 bases, with 8 bases spanning the gap. The germline V gene has CDR1 GTSNPN and CDR2 SVGIG (reference sequence). Here the CDR3 reads CAWSALREQFF. CDR3 in DNA: TGTGCCTGGAGTGCCCTGCGGGAGCAGTTCTTC.

The rearrangement joins TRBV6-1 to TRBJ2-7, with D uncertain. The V end was cut by 2 bases, the J end by 4 bases, with 6 bases between. The germline V gene has CDR1 MNHNS and CDR2 SASEGT. There are 12 residues in the CDR3. For the CDR3, the DNA is TGTGCCAGCAGTGAACCCGGGTACGAGCAGTACGTC. Protein product: CASSEPGYEQYV.

The V and J genes are TRBV11-2 and TRBJ1-5, with D possibly being TRBD1 (6 bases). Germline V gene sequence: CDR1 SGHAT, CDR2 FQNNGV. The length of the CDR3 is 14 residues. V was trimmed by 5 bases and J by 2 bases, leaving 10 bases between them. As DNA, the CDR3 is TGTGCCAGCAGCCCGGGGGGCGGCAATCAGCCCCAGCATTTT. Protein: CASSPGGGNQPQHF.

The chain joins TRBV3-1 (or the pseudogene TRBV3-2) to TRBJ1-1; D perhaps matches TRBD1 (5 bases). CDR1 and CDR2 from the germline V gene are LGHDT and YNNKEL (reference sequence). The length of the CDR3 is 13 residues. Trimming cost V 11 bases and J 1 base, with 14 bases left between them. CDR3 in amino acids: CAAQRGTNTEAFF. In nucleotides, the CDR3 is TGTGCCGCCCAACGGGGGACGAACACTGAAGCTTTCTTT.

The rearrangement links TRBV10-1 to TRBJ2-7, with TRBD1 identical over 7 bases. The CDR3 has 14 residues. The germline gives CDR1 WNHNN, CDR2 SYGVQD (reference sequence). With 5 bases clipped from V and 9 bases from J, the junction kept 13 bases outside the gene matches. CDR3 nucleotide sequence: TGCGCCAGCAGTAAAGACAGGGACCCCCTCAGGCAGTACGTC. Translated: CASSKDRDPLRQYV.

The chain combines TRBV7-9 with TRBJ1-2, with D hard to call. Trimming removed 10 bases at V and 4 bases at J, with 13 bases between. In germline, CDR1 is SEHNR, CDR2 FQNEAQ (reference sequence). This CDR3 is built from 12 residues. CDR3 in DNA: TGTGCCACCCCGGAGGAGGTCTATGGCTACACCTTC. This encodes CATPEEVYGYTF.

In its sample, this clone was seen a few times. V usage is TRBV12-3 or TRBV12-4 and J usage is TRBJ1-6, with a possible D match to TRBD1 (5 bases). The CDR3 is 13 amino acids. V lost 6 bases and J 8 bases, leaving 11 bases between the germline ends. The CDR3 spells CASRGQEYSPLHF. CDR3 nucleotide sequence: TGTGCCAGCAGGGGGCAGGAGTATTCACCCCTCCACTTT.

The chain carries TRBV19 and TRBJ2-3; 7 bases agree with TRBD1. The CDR3 has 14 residues. Germline V lookup: CDR1 LNHDA, CDR2 SQIVND (reference sequence). The V segment lost 8 bases and the J segment 0 bases; nucleotides outside the gene matches: 5. This CDR3 reads CASSPGQSTDTQYF. The DNA for the CDR3 is TGTGCCAGTTCACCGGGACAGAGCACAGATACGCAGTATTTT.

The J gene is TRBJ2-2, the V gene TRBV7-2, with 8 positions matching TRBD2. The junction had 3 bases not matched to a gene; V was cut back by 1 base and J by 5 bases. Germline V gene lookup returns CDR1 SGHTA and CDR2 FQGNSA. The CDR3 contains 15 residues. CDR3 sequence reads: CASSLGRGVTGELFF. The CDR3 DNA follows: TGTGCCAGCAGCTTAGGGCGGGGGGTGACCGGGGAGCTGTTTTTT.

This clone came up a few times. The chain couples TRBV5-6 to TRBJ1-6, with 7 bases matching TRBD1. V lost 1 base, J lost 6 bases, and 4 bases stayed unmatched. The CDR3 is 15 amino acids. Germline CDR1 and CDR2: SGHDT and YYEEEE. CDR3 in DNA: TGTGCCAGCAGCTTGCCGGGGACAGCTAATTCACCCCTCCACTTT. Amino acid sequence: CASSLPGTANSPLHF.

The chain uses TRBV6-5 and TRBJ2-3; D is perhaps TRBD1 (6 bases). Trimming removed 2 bases at V and 15 bases at J, with 12 bases between. This CDR3 has 11 residues. Germline V gene sequence: CDR1 MNHEY, CDR2 SVGAGI. CDR3 amino acids: CASSYMGASYF. The CDR3 nucleotides are TGTGCCAGCAGTTACATGGGGGCGTCTTATTTT.

The V call is TRBV10-2, the J call TRBJ2-1; D might be TRBD2 (6 bases). V shed 5 bases and J shed 1 base, with 12 bases lying between them. The CDR3 covers 15 residues. Germline V gene lookup returns CDR1 WSHSY and CDR2 SAAADI. The CDR3 loop is CASSSSGGSYNEQFF. CDR3 DNA: TGCGCCAGCAGTTCAAGTGGGGGGTCCTACAATGAGCAGTTCTTC.

The CDR3 region has the DNA TGTGCCAGTAGTACACTGACAGGGTCAGATGGCTACACCTTC. The encoded protein is CASSTLTGSDGYTF. V is TRBV19 and J is TRBJ1-2; 7 nucleotides line up with TRBD1. This CDR3 region has 14 residues. The germline V gene encodes CDR1 LNHDA and CDR2 SQIVND (reference sequence). V gave up 4 bases and J gave up 6 bases; unmatched junction bases: 8.